This TCR beta chain was profiled in a study of Ad26.COV2.S vaccination and SARS-CoV-2 variants. Assay used: immunoSEQ multiplex PCR; TCRdb lists only in-frame clones, some missing. The sample carries 350,000 to 550,000 clones, roughly 89% recorded once. Treatment given: 15 to 20 received Ad26.COV2.S at low or high dose, single or two shots; about five received placebo; per-sample allocation not given. Samples came from day 63 after the first vaccine or placebo injection. The administered vaccine (an Ad26 vector) expressed Wuhan-strain SARS-CoV-2 spike. CDR1 and CDR2 from the germline V gene are GTSNPN and SVGIG (reference sequence). The germline V and J ends were trimmed by 1 base and 0 bases, with 7 bases remaining between them. This CDR3 is built from 14 residues.

Sequencing used peripheral blood, obtained in a trial of Ad26.COV2.S vaccine versus placebo. This sequence was found in a person aged 18-60 years who received the Ad26.COV2.S COVID-19 vaccine or a placebo. The chain carries TRBV30 and TRBJ1-3, with D unresolved. As DNA, the CDR3 is TGTGCCTGGAGTGCAGGCGGCTCTGGAAACACCATATATTTT. Translating it yields CAWSAGGSGNTIYF.